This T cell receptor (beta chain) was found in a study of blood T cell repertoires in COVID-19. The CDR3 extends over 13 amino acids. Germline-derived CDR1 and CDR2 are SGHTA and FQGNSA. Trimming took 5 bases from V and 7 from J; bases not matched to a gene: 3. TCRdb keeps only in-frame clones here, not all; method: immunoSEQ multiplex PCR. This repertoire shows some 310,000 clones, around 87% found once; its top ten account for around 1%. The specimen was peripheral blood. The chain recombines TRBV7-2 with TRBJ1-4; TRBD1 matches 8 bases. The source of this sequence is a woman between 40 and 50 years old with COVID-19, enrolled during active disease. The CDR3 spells CASSGQGGEKLFF. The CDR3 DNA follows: TGTGCCAGCAGCGGACAGGGAGGTGAAAAACTGTTTTTT.